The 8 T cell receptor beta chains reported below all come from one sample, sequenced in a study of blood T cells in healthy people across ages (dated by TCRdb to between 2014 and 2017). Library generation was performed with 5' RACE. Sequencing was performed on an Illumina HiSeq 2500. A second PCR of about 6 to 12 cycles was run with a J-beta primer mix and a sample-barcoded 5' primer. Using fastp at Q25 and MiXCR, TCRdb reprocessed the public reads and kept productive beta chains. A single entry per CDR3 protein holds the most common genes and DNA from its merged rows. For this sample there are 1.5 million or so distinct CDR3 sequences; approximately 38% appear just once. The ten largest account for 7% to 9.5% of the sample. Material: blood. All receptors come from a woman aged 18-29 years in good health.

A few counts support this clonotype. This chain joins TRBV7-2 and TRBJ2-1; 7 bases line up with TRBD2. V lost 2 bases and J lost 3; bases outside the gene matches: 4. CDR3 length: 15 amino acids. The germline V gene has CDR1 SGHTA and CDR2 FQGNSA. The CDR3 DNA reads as TGTGCCAGCAGCTTATACGGGGGGTACTACAATGAGCAGTTCTTC. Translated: CASSLYGGYYNEQFF.

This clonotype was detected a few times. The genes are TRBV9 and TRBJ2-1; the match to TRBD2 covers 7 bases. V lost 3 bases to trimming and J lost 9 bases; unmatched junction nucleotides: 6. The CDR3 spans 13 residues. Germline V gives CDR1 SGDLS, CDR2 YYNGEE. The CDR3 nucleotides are TGTGCCAGCAGCGAGGGACCGGGGGGTGAGCAGTTCTTC. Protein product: CASSEGPGGEQFF.

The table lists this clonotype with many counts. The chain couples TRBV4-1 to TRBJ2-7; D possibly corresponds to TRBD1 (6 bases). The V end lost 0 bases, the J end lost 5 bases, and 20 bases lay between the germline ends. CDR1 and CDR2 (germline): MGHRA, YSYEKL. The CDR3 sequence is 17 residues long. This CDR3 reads CASSQEWPQGEIDEQYF. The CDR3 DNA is TGCGCCAGCAGCCAAGAATGGCCACAGGGAGAAATCGACGAGCAGTACTTC.

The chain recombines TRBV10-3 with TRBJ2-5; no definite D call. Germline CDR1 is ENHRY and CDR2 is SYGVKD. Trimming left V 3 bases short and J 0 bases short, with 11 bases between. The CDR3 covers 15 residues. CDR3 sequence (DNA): TGTGCCATCAGTGATCTTGCACAGAACCAAGAGACCCAGTACTTC. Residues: CAISDLAQNQETQYF.

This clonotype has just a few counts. In DNA form, the CDR3 reads TGTGCCAGCAGCACTGGGGGTACAAGCACAGATACGCAGTATTTT. It is translated as CASSTGGTSTDTQYF. V and J are TRBV7-2 and TRBJ2-3, with D possibly being TRBD1 or TRBD2 (5 bases each). The CDR3 spans 15 residues. V was cut by 5 bases and J by 0 bases, with 12 bases left in between. The germline V gene encodes CDR1 SGHTA and CDR2 FQGNSA.

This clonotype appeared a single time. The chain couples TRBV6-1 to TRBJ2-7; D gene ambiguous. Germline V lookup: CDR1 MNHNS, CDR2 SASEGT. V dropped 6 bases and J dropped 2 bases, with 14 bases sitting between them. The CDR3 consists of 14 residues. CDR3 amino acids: CASSPALSTYEQYF. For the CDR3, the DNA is TGTGCCAGCAGCCCAGCGTTGTCAACCTACGAGCAGTACTTC.

CDR3 loop: CASSYSGTDNQPQHF. Written as DNA, the CDR3 is TGTGCCAGCAGTTACTCCGGGACAGACAATCAGCCCCAGCATTTT. The chain recombines TRBV6-5 with TRBJ1-5, with 7 bases lining up with TRBD1. Trimming removed 0 bases from V and 3 bases from J; junction bases left unmatched: 2. The CDR3 is 15 amino acids. Germline CDR1 and CDR2: MNHEY and SVGAGI.

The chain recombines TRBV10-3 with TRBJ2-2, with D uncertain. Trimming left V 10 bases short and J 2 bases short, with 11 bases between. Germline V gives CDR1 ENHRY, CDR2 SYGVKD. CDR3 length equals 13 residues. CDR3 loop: CATLDQNTGELFF. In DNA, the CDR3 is TGTGCCACGCTGGATCAAAACACCGGGGAGCTGTTTTTT.